This T cell receptor (beta chain) was captured by sequencing in a study of blood T cell repertoires in COVID-19. About the research overall: Samples taken during acute and convalescent COVID-19 were collected in the United States, Italy and Spain. T cells, B-cell-depleted T cells, or PBMCs supplied cDNA or gDNA.

Germline V gene lookup returns CDR1 SGHNT and CDR2 YYREEE (reference sequence). The V end was cut by 4 bases, the J end by 4 bases, with 17 bases between. This CDR3 region has 15 residues. In the original analysis: Cell counts per sample came from amplifying reference gene primers. This table comes from immunoSEQ multiplex PCR, and its TCRdb copy is limited to in-frame clones, with some not included. That table is the source of V, J and clone size, and D and trimming were worked out from the DNA. In the table there are about 300,000 clones, approximately 85% of which are singletons. The TCR originated in a human donor in a cohort sampled during active COVID-19. The sample taken for sequencing was peripheral blood. The chain carries TRBV5-4 and TRBJ1-2; the D gene is possibly TRBD1 (6 bases). The CDR3 DNA is TGTGCCAGCAGCCTATTGGGGGGGGGCAGCTATGGCTACACCTTC. It specifies CASSLLGGGSYGYTF. The whole variable domain, filled in from reference TRBV5-4 and TRBJ1-2, reads ETGVTQSPTHLIKTRGQQVTLRCSSQSGHNTVSWYQQALGQGPQFIFQYYREEENGRGNFPPRFSGLQFPNYSSELNVNALELDDSALYLCASSLLGGGSYGYTFGSGTRLTVV.